These 12 T cell receptor beta chains were sequenced from one sample in a study of cytomegalovirus exposure and HLA in healthy donors. 13 Jbeta primers and 60 Vbeta primers were used for the PCR. Sequencing used immunoSEQ multiplex PCR; TCRdb keeps in-frame clones, though not all of them. The sample has about 85,000 clones; roughly 80% are singletons. Sequencing was performed on PBMCs. These TCRs come from a man aged 45-65 years in good health and CMV-seropositive.

This clone turned up a few times. The V call is TRBV5-6, the J call TRBJ2-3; 10 positions agree with TRBD2. Trimming at V came to 4 bases and at J to 3 bases, leaving 2 bases not matched to a gene. From germline, CDR1 is SGHDT and CDR2 YYEEEE. The CDR3 spans 14 residues. This CDR3 reads CASSTGLATDTQYF. Here the CDR3 DNA reads TGTGCCAGCAGCACGGGACTAGCGACAGATACGCAGTATTTT.

This clone came up a few times. V usage is TRBV5-1 and J usage is TRBJ2-1, with 7 bases lining up with TRBD1. Trimming removed 0 bases from V and 7 bases from J; junction bases left unmatched: 4. The CDR3 covers 14 residues. In germline, CDR1 is SGHRS, CDR2 YFSETQ. The CDR3 here is CASSLGPRGNEQFF. The CDR3 nucleotides read TGCGCCAGCAGCTTGGGCCCCAGGGGGAATGAGCAGTTCTTC.

The sample holds one count of this clone. This sequence joins TRBV12-5 and TRBJ2-3, with 12 bases aligning to TRBD2. The V gene's germline CDR1 is LGHNT and CDR2 FRNRAP. The trim removed 5 bases at V and 0 bases at J, leaving 3 bases unmatched. This CDR3 is built from 16 residues. In DNA, the CDR3 is TGTGCTAGTGGTCCAGGGACTAGCGGGAGCACAGATACGCAGTATTTT. Its protein is CASGPGTSGSTDTQYF. The full variable domain, in which reference TRBV12-5 and TRBJ2-3 provide the parts outside the CDR3, is DARVTQTPRHKVTEMGQEVTMRCQPILGHNTVFWYRQTMMQGLELLAYFRNRAPLDDSGMPKDRFSAEMPDATLATLKIQPSEPRDSAVYFCASGPGTSGSTDTQYFGPGTRLTVL.

The gene calls are TRBV4-3 and TRBJ1-4; 7 bases fit TRBD1. The germline V gene encodes CDR1 LGHNA and CDR2 YSLEER. The CDR3 consists of 14 residues. V trimming: 3 bases; J trimming: 5 bases; junction bases outside the gene matches: 3. For the CDR3, the DNA is TGCGCCAGCAGCCACGTCAGGGGGAATGAAAAACTGTTTTTT. It translates to CASSHVRGNEKLFF.

The genes are TRBV6-1 and TRBJ1-5; D remains unclear. Trimming removed 0 bases from V and 0 bases from J, with 12 bases in between. From germline, CDR1 is MNHNS and CDR2 SASEGT. The CDR3 loop spans 17 amino acids. DNA for the CDR3: TGTGCCAGCAGTGAAGCGCTAAGAGTTTTTAGCAATCAGCCCCAGCATTTT. The encoded protein is CASSEALRVFSNQPQHF.

The gene calls are TRBV27 and TRBJ1-2; D possibly corresponds to TRBD1 (5 bases). From germline, CDR1 is MNHEY and CDR2 SMNVEV (reference sequence). V was trimmed by 6 bases and J by 7 bases, leaving 21 bases between them. The length of the CDR3 is 15 residues. CDR3 coding DNA: TGTGCCAGCAGCTTTCAGGGTCCGACCGAGAGTGGCTACACCTTC. It codes for CASSFQGPTESGYTF.

V is TRBV5-1 and J is TRBJ2-1, with 8 bases that match TRBD1. After removal of 4 bases from V and 5 bases from J, the junction contained 11 bases not matched to a gene. Looked up from germline, CDR1 is SGHRS and CDR2 is YFSETQ. CDR3 size: 16 residues. The CDR3 loop is CASSNLDRGYNNEQFF. For the CDR3, the DNA is TGCGCCAGCAGCAACCTAGACAGGGGATATAACAATGAGCAGTTCTTC.

This chain uses TRBV29-1 with TRBJ1-1; D not resolved. The V and J ends lost 4 bases and 4 bases respectively, with 7 bases between them. Germline V lookup: CDR1 SQVTM, CDR2 ANQGSEA. The length of the CDR3 is 11 residues. The CDR3 DNA sequence: TGCAGCGTTGGGGCCCCCACTGAAGCTTTCTTT. Residues: CSVGAPTEAFF.

The V gene is TRBV30, the J gene TRBJ2-1, with D tentatively TRBD2 (6 bases). The CDR3 extends over 13 amino acids. Germline CDR1 GTSNPN, CDR2 SVGIG (reference sequence). The V and J ends lost 0 bases and 9 bases respectively, with 12 bases between them. The CDR3 DNA follows: TGTGCCTGGAGTGTATGGGGGGTGGTTGAGCAGTTCTTC. This codes for CAWSVWGVVEQFF.

The chain carries TRBV19 and TRBJ2-7, with D uncertain. Trimming removed 4 bases from V and 3 bases from J, with 7 bases in between. CDR3 length: 12 amino acids. CDR1 and CDR2 (germline): LNHDA, SQIVND (reference sequence). The CDR3 is CASSSGHYEQYF. CDR3 in DNA: TGTGCCAGTAGTAGCGGTCACTACGAGCAGTACTTC. Combining the CDR3 with reference TRBV19 and TRBJ2-7 gives the whole variable domain DGGITQSPKYLFRKEGQNVTLSCEQNLNHDAMYWYRQDPGQGLRLIYYSQIVNDFQKGDIAEGYSVSREKKESFPLTVTSAQKNPTAFYLCASSSGHYEQYFGPGTRLTVT.

This clone was detected only a few times. This chain joins TRBV30 and TRBJ1-5; the match to TRBD1 covers 7 bases. Trimming took 2 bases from V and 3 from J; bases not matched to a gene: 4. Germline loops: CDR1 GTSNPN, CDR2 SVGIG (reference sequence). The CDR3 runs to 14 residues. CDR3 loop: CAWSFKGANQPQHF. Written as DNA, the CDR3 is TGTGCCTGGAGTTTTAAGGGGGCCAATCAGCCCCAGCATTTT. Full variable domain (rest looked up from reference TRBV30 and TRBJ1-5): SQTIHQWPATLVQPVGSPLSLECTVEGTSNPNLYWYRQAAGRGLQLLFYSVGIGQISSEVPQNLSASRPQDRQFILSSKKLLLSDSGFYLCAWSFKGANQPQHFGDGTRLSIL.

This clone was recorded once. DNA for the CDR3: TGTGCCAGCAGCCTTGGACAGGGCGACTACGAGCAGTACTTC. Its protein product is CASSLGQGDYEQYF. This chain links TRBV7-2 with TRBJ2-5; TRBD1 matches 8 bases. The DNA end lines up better with TRBJ2-7; the J call may be wrong. This CDR3 is 14 amino acids long. Germline assignment: CDR1 SGHTA and CDR2 FQGNSA.